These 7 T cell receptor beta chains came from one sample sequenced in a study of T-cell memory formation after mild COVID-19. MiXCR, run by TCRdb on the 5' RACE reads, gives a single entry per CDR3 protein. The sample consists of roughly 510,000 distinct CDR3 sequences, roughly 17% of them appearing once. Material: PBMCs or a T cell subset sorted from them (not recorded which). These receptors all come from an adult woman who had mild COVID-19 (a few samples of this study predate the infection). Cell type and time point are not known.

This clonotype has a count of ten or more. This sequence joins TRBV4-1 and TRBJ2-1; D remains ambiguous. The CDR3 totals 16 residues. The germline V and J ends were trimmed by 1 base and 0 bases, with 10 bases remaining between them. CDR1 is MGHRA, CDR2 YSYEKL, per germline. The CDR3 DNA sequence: TGCGCCAGCAGCCAAGGCCGCTTAAGCTCCTACAATGAGCAGTTCTTC. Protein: CASSQGRLSSYNEQFF.

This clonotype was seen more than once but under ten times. CDR3 sequence reads: CASSFAEYTEAFF. The CDR3 DNA reads as TGTGCCAGCAGTTTCGCCGAGTACACTGAAGCTTTCTTT. The chain uses TRBV12-3 or TRBV12-4 and TRBJ1-1; D is unclear. The germline V and J ends were trimmed by 3 bases and 3 bases, with 8 bases remaining between them. The CDR3 has 13 residues.

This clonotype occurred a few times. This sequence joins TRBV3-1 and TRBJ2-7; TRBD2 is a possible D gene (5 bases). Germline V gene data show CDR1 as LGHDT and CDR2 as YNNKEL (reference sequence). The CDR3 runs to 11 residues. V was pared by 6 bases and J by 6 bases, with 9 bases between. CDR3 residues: CASREGGEQYF. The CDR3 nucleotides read TGTGCCAGCAGAGAGGGCGGCGAGCAGTACTTC.

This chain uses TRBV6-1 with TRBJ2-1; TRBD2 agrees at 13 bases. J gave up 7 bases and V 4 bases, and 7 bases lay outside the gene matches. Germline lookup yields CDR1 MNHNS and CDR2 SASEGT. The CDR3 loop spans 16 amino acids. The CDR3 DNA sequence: TGTGCCAGCAGTGGTCAACTAGCGGGGGGGCCGAATGAGCAGTTCTTC. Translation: CASSGQLAGGPNEQFF.

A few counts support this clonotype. The chain's CDR3 is CASSPGLKTGELFF. In nucleotides, the CDR3 is TGTGCCAGCAGCCCGGGACTAAAAACCGGGGAGCTGTTTTTT. V is TRBV7-6 and J is TRBJ2-2, with 7 bases fitting TRBD2. This CDR3 region has 14 residues. The V gene end was trimmed by 5 bases and the J gene end by 5 bases; junction bases not matched to a gene: 5. Germline CDR1 reads SGHVS; CDR2 reads FNYEAQ.

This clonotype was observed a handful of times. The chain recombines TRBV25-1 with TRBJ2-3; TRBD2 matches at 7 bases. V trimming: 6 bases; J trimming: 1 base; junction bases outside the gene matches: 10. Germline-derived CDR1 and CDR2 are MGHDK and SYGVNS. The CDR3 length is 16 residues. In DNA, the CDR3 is TGTGCCAGCAGCCCGACTAGCCTAGGGGGCACAGATACGCAGTATTTT. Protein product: CASSPTSLGGTDTQYF.

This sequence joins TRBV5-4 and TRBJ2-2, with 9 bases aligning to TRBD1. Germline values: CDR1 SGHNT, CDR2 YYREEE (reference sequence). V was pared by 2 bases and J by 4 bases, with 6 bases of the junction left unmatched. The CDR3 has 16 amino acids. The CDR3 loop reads CASSFGQGRRTGELFF. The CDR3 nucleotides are TGTGCCAGCAGCTTCGGACAGGGGAGGCGCACCGGGGAGCTGTTTTTT.